This T cell receptor (beta chain) originates from a study of blood T cell repertoires in COVID-19. Study-level information: Donors in the United States, Italy and Spain gave samples during acute or convalescent COVID-19. The cDNA or gDNA used as material had been derived from T cells, B-cell-depleted T cells, or PBMCs.

Study processing details: Scientists estimated how many nucleated cells there were by amplifying reference gene primers. Here immunoSEQ multiplex PCR was the method, and the copy in TCRdb shows in-frame clones only, minus some. The DNA was the basis for D and trimming; V, J and clone size are from that table. The profile shows 200,000 to 300,000 clones, around 84% of them singletons. With V trimmed by 5 bases and J by 4 bases, 6 bases remained unmatched. Germline V gene data show CDR1 as SGHVS and CDR2 as FQNEAQ. The CDR3 runs 16 residues. Source material: peripheral blood. The TCR comes from a man aged 35 to 55 who had recovered from COVID-19. The chain employs TRBV7-8 and TRBJ1-5, with 12 nucleotides matching TRBD1. CDR3 loop: CASSRGQGADNQPQHF. DNA for the CDR3: TGTGCCAGCAGCAGGGGACAGGGGGCTGATAATCAGCCCCAGCATTTT.